Sequencing of this T cell receptor (beta chain) was carried out in a study of blood T cell repertoires in COVID-19. Study summary: COVID-19 samples, acute and convalescent, were from the United States, Italy and Spain.

The CDR3 totals 13 residues. The V and J ends lost 4 bases and 4 bases, in that order; junction bases with no gene match: 2. CDR1 and CDR2 from the germline V gene are MDHEN and SYDVKM. Assay used: immunoSEQ multiplex PCR; TCRdb lists only in-frame clones, some missing. Of tens of thousands of clones in the sample, 90% were seen once. This TCR derives from a human donor in a cohort sampled during active COVID-19. This chain uses TRBV28 with TRBJ1-2; 8 nucleotides line up with TRBD1. The specimen sequenced was peripheral blood. CDR3 DNA: TGTGCCAGCAGTTCCGGACAGGGCTATGGCTACACCTTC. Amino acid sequence: CASSSGQGYGYTF.